This is a list of T cell receptor beta chains from one sample in a study of blood T cell repertoires in COVID-19. The assay was immunoSEQ multiplex PCR, and TCRdb's table has in-frame clones only and misses some. The table has about 250,000 clones, over 75% seen once. Sequenced: PBMCs or T cells enriched from blood (not recorded which). The receptor source for this set is a man aged 35-49 years who had recovered from COVID-19. CDR3s include the opening cysteine and the closing phenylalanine or tryptophan. D genes are given only for firm matches. Rows may omit the clone size; those that give it use once, few, many or a size class.

TRBV6-2/TRBV6-3	TRBJ1-1	-	TRBD1	TGTGCCAGCAGTTACCCTAATCCTGGGACAGCAGTAAACACTGAAGCTTTCTTT	CASSYPNPGTAVNTEAFF
TRBV7-3	TRBJ2-7	-	-	TGTGCCAGCAGCTTAGTGCTAGAAGATAGGTACGAGCAGTACTTC	CASSLVLEDRYEQYF
TRBV5-6	TRBJ1-1	few	-	TGTGCCAGCAGCCTTGGGGGAGGGCCCGCTTTCTTT	CASSLGGGPAFF
TRBV19	TRBJ1-5	once	TRBD1	TGTGCCAGTAGTTTAACAGGGGGCAATCAGCCCCAGCATTTT	CASSLTGGNQPQHF
TRBV30	TRBJ2-7	-	-	TGTGCCTGGAGTGTACACCGCTCAAACGAGCAGTACTTC	CAWSVHRSNEQYF
TRBV7-2	TRBJ2-7	-	TRBD1	TGTGCCAGCAGCTCACAGGGACAGGGCGAGCAGTACTTC	CASSSQGQGEQYF
TRBV6-2/TRBV6-3	TRBJ1-1	-	-	TGTGCCAGCAGTTACCTCCCATCGTACGGGACTGAAGCTTTCTTT	CASSYLPSYGTEAFF
TRBV27	TRBJ1-4	-	-	TGTGCCAGCAGTGCCTATGGTGGAACTAATGAAAAACTGTTTTTT	CASSAYGGTNEKLFF
TRBV7-2	TRBJ2-1	-	TRBD1	TGTGCCAGCAGCTTAGTGGGGACAGGGTACGATGAGCAGTTCTTC	CASSLVGTGYDEQFF
TRBV30	TRBJ2-7	-	-	TGTGCCTGGACTGAGCGTATCAGCTCCTACGAGCAGTACTTC	CAWTERISSYEQYF
TRBV19	TRBJ2-7	-	-	TGTGCCAGTAGTCCGGCAGGGAATTTGTACGAGCAGTACTTC	CASSPAGNLYEQYF
TRBV30	TRBJ1-1	-	-	TGTGCCTGGAGTGAGCTGATACGGACTGAAGCTTTCTTT	CAWSELIRTEAFF
TRBV4-1	TRBJ2-1	few	TRBD1	TGCGCCAGCAGCCAGACAGGACAGGGGCTCTACAATGAGCAGTTCTTC	CASSQTGQGLYNEQFF
TRBV19	TRBJ1-5	many	-	TGTGCCAGTAACCCAGGGCAGAATCAGCCCCAGCATTTT	CASNPGQNQPQHF
TRBV3-1/TRBV3-2	TRBJ2-3	-	-	TGTGCCAGCAGCCTAACCAGGGGAATGAGCACAGATACGCAGTATTTT	CASSLTRGMSTDTQYF
TRBV19	TRBJ2-7	-	-	TGTGCCAGTAGTACGGCCCTGGACAGCTACGAGCAGTACTTC	CASSTALDSYEQYF
TRBV4-3	TRBJ2-7	few	TRBD2	TGCGCCAGCAGCCAGGGGGGGTCAGGGAGAATAGGCTACGAGCAGTACTTC	CASSQGGSGRIGYEQYF
TRBV30	TRBJ1-1	-	TRBD1	TGTGCCTGGGACAGGGATATCGCTGAAGCTTTCTTT	CAWDRDIAEAFF
TRBV24-1	TRBJ2-1	-	TRBD1	TGTGCCACCAGTGAAATAGGACAGGGAAATGAGCAGTTCTTC	CATSEIGQGNEQFF
TRBV4-3	TRBJ2-3	-	-	TGCGCCAGCAGCCAAGACCAACGGGACTCTCCGCAGTATTTT	CASSQDQRDSPQYF
TRBV6-1	TRBJ2-1	-	-	TGTGCCAGCAGTGAAAAGGATTGGACTGGGTTGGATGAGCAGTTCTTC	CASSEKDWTGLDEQFF
TRBV6-2/TRBV6-3	TRBJ1-6	few	TRBD1	TGTGCCAGCAGTTACAGGACAGGGGGTATTTCACCCCTCCACTTT	CASSYRTGGISPLHF
TRBV18	TRBJ2-7	-	TRBD2	TGTGCCAGCTCACTCGGGACTAGCGGGAGTAACGAGCAGTACTTC	CASSLGTSGSNEQYF
TRBV9	TRBJ1-2	-	-	TGTGCCAGCAGCGTAGATGAGGTTGGCTACACCTTC	CASSVDEVGYTF
TRBV4-1	TRBJ2-1	-	-	TGCGCCAGCGCCAGAGGGGTGGACCCCGGGAGCATAAATGAGCAGTTCTTC	CASARGVDPGSINEQFF
TRBV28	TRBJ2-1	-	TRBD2	TGTGCCAGCATACTCCTGGCGGGGGGGGAGCAGTTCTTC	CASILLAGGEQFF
TRBV5-1	TRBJ2-7	-	TRBD2	TGCGCCAGCAGCTTCCATAGCGGGGGCCTCTCCTACGAGCAGTACTTC	CASSFHSGGLSYEQYF
TRBV7-2	TRBJ2-1	once	-	TGTGCCAGCAGCCCGCCGCAGGGAATCGATGAGCAGTTCTTC	CASSPPQGIDEQFF
TRBV6-1	TRBJ2-7	-	TRBD2	TGTGCCAGCAGTGAAGGCTCTAGCGGCTACGAGCAGTACTTC	CASSEGSSGYEQYF
TRBV3-1/TRBV3-2	TRBJ1-6	-	-	TGTGCCAGCAGCCGTGAGACAGCCTATAATTCACCCCTCCACTTT	CASSRETAYNSPLHF
TRBV7-6	TRBJ2-5	-	TRBD2	TGTGCCAGCAGCTTACTCGCGGGGGGGCTCTATGAGACCCAGTACTTC	CASSLLAGGLYETQYF
TRBV12-5	TRBJ2-5	-	TRBD1	TGTGCTAGTGGTCAAGGACAGGGGGGCAAAGAGACCCAGTACTTC	CASGQGQGGKETQYF
TRBV7-8	TRBJ1-5	-	-	TGTGCCAGCAGCTTAGATGGGGGCAGCAATCAGCCCCAGCATTTT	CASSLDGGSNQPQHF
TRBV25-1	TRBJ1-6	once	TRBD1	TGTGCCAGCAGTGCCCGAACAGGGGATAATTCACCCCTCCACTTT	CASSARTGDNSPLHF
TRBV5-8	TRBJ1-2	-	-	TGTGCCAGCAGCCAAACAGTTGGCTATGGCTACACCTTC	CASSQTVGYGYTF
TRBV14	TRBJ1-4	-	-	TGTGCCAGCAGCCAAAACCGGGACAACCCCCATTTT	CASSQNRDNPHF
TRBV7-9	TRBJ2-7	-	-	TGTGCCAGCAGCTTATACCCAGACTACGAGCAGTACTTC	CASSLYPDYEQYF
TRBV29-1	TRBJ1-2	once	-	TGCAGCGTAGGGAGAGAGAACTATGGCTACACCTTC	CSVGRENYGYTF
TRBV27	TRBJ2-7	once	TRBD2	TGTGCCAGCAGTTTAAGAGGGACTAGCGGGAGGAGAGGCGAGCAGTACTTC	CASSLRGTSGRRGEQYF
TRBV11-1	TRBJ2-1	-	TRBD2	TGTGCCAGCAGCTCCAGTAGCGGGGGCCACAATGAGCAGTTCTTC	CASSSSSGGHNEQFF
TRBV3-1/TRBV3-2	TRBJ2-7	-	-	TGTGCCAGCAGCCAAGGAGGCAACTACGAGCAGTACTTC	CASSQGGNYEQYF
TRBV7-9	TRBJ2-2	few	TRBD2	TGTGCCAGCACCAATGGACTAGCAGCGAACACCGGGGAGCTGTTTTTT	CASTNGLAANTGELFF
TRBV25-1	TRBJ2-3	-	TRBD1	TGTGCCAGCAGTGATGGGACAGGGGTCACAAATACGCAGTATTTT	CASSDGTGVTNTQYF
TRBV5-1	TRBJ2-2	-	TRBD2	TGCGCCAGCAGCTTGGCCCCCCTAGCGGGAGGGCCAGGCGGGGAGCTGTTTTTT	CASSLAPLAGGPGGELFF
TRBV5-1	TRBJ2-1	-	TRBD2	TGCGCCAGCAGCGAGGGACTAGCGGGAGCCCATGAGCAGTTCTTC	CASSEGLAGAHEQFF
TRBV5-5	TRBJ1-5	-	-	TGTGCCAGCAGCTTGTCCGGGATCAATCAGCCCCAGCATTTT	CASSLSGINQPQHF
TRBV18	TRBJ1-5	-	TRBD1	TGTGCCAGCTCTCCCGGGACAGGGAGCAATCAGCCCCAGCATTTT	CASSPGTGSNQPQHF
TRBV30	TRBJ1-1	-	-	TGTGCCTGGAGTTGGGGGAGGAAAGCTTTCTTT	CAWSWGRKAFF
TRBV7-2	TRBJ2-7	few	-	TGTGCCAGCAGCTTAGCGCCCCAGGGCCAAGGGCAGTACTTC	CASSLAPQGQGQYF
TRBV19	TRBJ1-1	few	-	TGTGCCAGTAGTTTTGGGCGCCCCGAGGGGGGGGGCACTGAAGCTTTCTTT	CASSFGRPEGGGTEAFF
TRBV19	TRBJ2-3	-	-	TGTGCCAGTACAACCACTAGCACAGATACGCAGTATTTT	CASTTTSTDTQYF
TRBV18	TRBJ1-3	-	-	TGTGCCAGCTCACCACCGAATACAGGGATAGAAAACACCATATATTTT	CASSPPNTGIENTIYF
TRBV5-5	TRBJ1-1	-	TRBD1	TGTGCCAGCAGCCCCGGACAGGCCCACGGAACTGAAGCTTTCTTT	CASSPGQAHGTEAFF
TRBV2	TRBJ2-2	-	-	TGTGCCAGCAGTGAAGGAGATGTCGGGGCCGGGGAGCTGTTTTTT	CASSEGDVGAGELFF
TRBV7-3	TRBJ2-2	-	TRBD1	TGTGCCAGCAGCCCCCACAGGGGGCCGAACACCGGGGAGCTGTTTTTT	CASSPHRGPNTGELFF